The 22 T cell receptor beta chains presented below share a single source sample, sequenced in a study of T cells in Graves' hyperthyroidism and ophthalmopathy. RNA transcripts gave rise to amplified TCR beta CDR3 regions. HTBI primers drove first-round RT-PCR of the TCR CDR3. TCRdb fed the multiplex PCR reads into MiXCR, producing one record per CDR3 protein. The data hold about 46,000 distinct CDR3 sequences, with approximately 50% observed a single time. The sample was peripheral blood or thyroid tissue (not recorded which). The receptors originated from a woman aged 45-60 years with Graves' hyperthyroidism.

This clonotype was counted at least ten times. The chain recombines TRBV7-9 with TRBJ2-5, with 9 bases lining up with TRBD2. Germline lookup yields CDR1 SEHNR and CDR2 FQNEAQ (reference sequence). J gave up 2 bases and V 5 bases, and 6 bases lay outside the gene matches. CDR3 length equals 15 residues. CDR3 loop: CASSRRLAVQETQYF. The CDR3 DNA reads TGTGCCAGCAGCCGGAGACTAGCGGTACAAGAGACCCAGTACTTC.

V gene TRBV20-1 combines with J gene TRBJ2-5; 12 bases are shared with TRBD2. Per germline, CDR1 DFQATT and CDR2 SNEGSKA (reference sequence). After removal of 3 bases from V and 2 bases from J, the junction contained 1 base not matched to a gene. The CDR3 covers 14 residues. The CDR3 nucleotides read TGCAGTGCTAGTGGACTAGCGGGACAAGAGACCCAGTACTTC. It yields the protein CSASGLAGQETQYF.

V is TRBV7-3 and J is TRBJ2-6; 11 bases are shared with TRBD1. Germline values: CDR1 SGHTA, CDR2 FQGTGA. The CDR3 has 17 residues. Germline trimming cut 2 bases from V and 3 bases from J; bases unmatched to any gene: 3. The CDR3 region has the DNA TGTGCCAGCAGCTTAGAGGACAGGGGGCGTGGGGCCAACGTCCTGACTTTC. This sequence encodes CASSLEDRGRGANVLTF.

This clonotype has at least ten counts. This chain connects TRBV5-6 to TRBJ2-3, with 12 bases matching TRBD2. CDR3 length: 15 amino acids. Germline CDR1 reads SGHDT; CDR2 reads YYEEEE. V lost 0 bases, J lost 11 bases, and 7 bases stayed unmatched. DNA of the CDR3: TGTGCCAGCAGCTTGGATTTGACTAGCGGGAGTCAGCAGTATTTT. It translates to CASSLDLTSGSQQYF.

This clonotype was seen many times. The J gene is TRBJ1-2, the V gene TRBV20-1, with a weak D call TRBD1 (6 bases). Germline assignment: CDR1 DFQATT and CDR2 SNEGSKA (reference sequence). The V gene lost 0 bases and the J gene lost 2 bases, with 16 bases spanning the gap. CDR3 length: 16 residues. The DNA for the CDR3 is TGCAGTGCTAGAGATACAGGGAGGTTAGGGAACTATGGCTACACCTTC. This encodes CSARDTGRLGNYGYTF.

This clonotype was detected ten times or more. The chain recombines TRBV29-1 with TRBJ2-5; D tentatively reads TRBD1 or TRBD2 (5 bases each). V lost 7 bases and J lost 4, with 16 bases in between. CDR1 and CDR2 from the germline V gene are SQVTM and ANQGSEA. The CDR3 contains 13 residues. The DNA for the CDR3 is TGCAGCGCCCAACCAAGGGACGTAGAGACCCAGTACTTC. Protein product: CSAQPRDVETQYF.

On this clonotype itself: Germline and junction disagree at one end, which may indicate a read error. CDR3 sequence reads: CASSQDRLGYEQCF. CDR3 in DNA: TGTGCCAGCAGCCAAGATCGGCTAGGTTACGAGCAGTGCTTC. The chain links TRBV7-2 to TRBJ2-7, with no clear D. The CDR3 extends over 14 amino acids. Germline V gene lookup returns CDR1 SGHTA and CDR2 FQGNSA.

This clonotype came up many times. This chain connects TRBV20-1 to TRBJ1-5, with TRBD1 matching over 7 bases. Germline CDR1 is DFQATT and CDR2 is SNEGSKA (reference sequence). There are 11 residues in the CDR3. V trimming: 1 base; J trimming: 11 bases; junction bases outside the gene matches: 2. The CDR3 loop is CSARAGTAQHF. The CDR3 coding sequence is TGCAGTGCTAGAGCAGGGACAGCCCAGCATTTT.

The J gene is TRBJ1-4, the V gene TRBV2, with 9 bases lining up with TRBD1. J gave up 3 bases and V 4 bases, and 12 bases lay outside the gene matches. Germline V gives CDR1 SNHLY, CDR2 FYNNEI. The CDR3 runs to 18 residues. In DNA form, the CDR3 reads TGTGCCAGCAGTGGGGACAGGGAAGCGCGGGGAGCTAATGAAAAACTGTTTTTT. Its protein product is CASSGDREARGANEKLFF. The full variable domain, in which reference TRBV2 and TRBJ1-4 provide the parts outside the CDR3, is EPEVTQTPSHQVTQMGQEVILRCVPISNHLYFYWYRQILGQKVEFLVSFYNNEISEKSEIFDDQFSVERPDGSNFTLKIRSTKLEDSAMYFCASSGDREARGANEKLFFGSGTQLSVL.

In this sample, this clonotype turned up many times. This chain connects TRBV9 to TRBJ2-3; a possible D gene is TRBD1 (5 bases). Germline assignment: CDR1 SGDLS and CDR2 YYNGEE. The length of the CDR3 is 14 residues. V dropped 3 bases and J dropped 6 bases, with 14 bases sitting between them. In DNA, the CDR3 is TGTGCCAGCAGCGCTTGGGCAGGGTTTGATACGCAGTATTTT. Translating it yields CASSAWAGFDTQYF.

This clonotype has just one count. An end of the junction does not agree with germline; a read error may underlie this. This chain connects TRBV7-9 to TRBJ2-3, with 11 nucleotides matching TRBD1. The CDR3 runs to 16 residues. Germline V gene data show CDR1 as SEHNR and CDR2 as FQNEAQ (reference sequence). CDR3 in DNA: TGTGTCAGCAGCGCGCGGGGACAGGGGGTAACAGATACGCAGTATTTT. Translated, it gives CVSSARGQGVTDTQYF.

This chain connects TRBV20-1 to TRBJ2-7, with 8 positions matching TRBD1. Germline V CDR1 and CDR2: DFQATT, SNEGSKA (reference sequence). V shed 4 bases and J 7 bases; nucleotides not matched to a gene: 6. The CDR3 is 12 amino acids. The CDR3 nucleotides are TGCAGTGCTATCGACAGGGGAGGTGAGCAGTACTTC. Translated, it gives CSAIDRGGEQYF.

The sample holds many counts of this clonotype. The rearrangement links TRBV5-8 to TRBJ1-4; 8 bases are shared with TRBD1. The CDR3 covers 14 residues. Unmatched junction bases numbered 0, after V lost 1 base and J lost 4 bases. Germline V gene sequence: CDR1 SGHTS, CDR2 YDEGEE. The CDR3 sequence is CASSLTGGNEKLFF. The CDR3 nucleotides are TGTGCCAGCAGCTTGACAGGGGGTAATGAAAAACTGTTTTTT. Together with reference TRBV5-8 and TRBJ1-4, the CDR3 gives the full variable domain: EAGVTQSPTHLIKTRGQQATLRCSPISGHTSVYWYQQALGLGLQFLLWYDEGEERNRGNFPPRFSGRQFPNYSSELNVNALELEDSALYLCASSLTGGNEKLFFGSGTQLSVL.

The chain employs TRBV4-1 and TRBJ1-4, with D hard to call. The CDR3 is made up of 15 amino acids. V was cut by 1 base and J by 7 bases, with 13 bases left in between. CDR1 and CDR2 (germline): MGHRA, YSYEKL. CDR3 sequence reads: CASSQGGRPGEKLFF. The CDR3 DNA reads as TGCGCCAGCAGCCAAGGGGGTAGGCCGGGTGAAAAACTGTTTTTT.

CDR3 residues: CASSLMVMNTEAFF. Here the CDR3 DNA reads TGTGCCAGCAGCCTCATGGTGATGAACACTGAAGCTTTCTTT. The chain recombines TRBV7-8 with TRBJ1-1; D is uncertain. Trimming shortened V by 5 bases and J by 0 bases, and 10 bases separated the two germline ends. This CDR3 has 14 amino acids. The germline V gene encodes CDR1 SGHVS and CDR2 FQNEAQ.

This rearrangement joins TRBV29-1 to TRBJ2-5; weak D call: TRBD2 (6 bases). The V end lost 7 bases, the J end lost 5 bases, and 14 bases lay between the germline ends. Germline loops: CDR1 SQVTM, CDR2 ANQGSEA. The CDR3 runs 12 residues. The DNA of the CDR3 is TGCAGCGCCGCGGGACTCCAGGAGACCCAGTACTTC. Amino acids: CSAAGLQETQYF.

This clonotype showed up just once. One base away lies a much larger clone, so this may be a sequencing read error. In nucleotides, the CDR3 is TGTGCCAGCAGTCTTGGAAGATATAACAATCAGCCCCAGCATTTT. Its translation is CASSLGRYNNQPQHF. J is TRBJ1-5 and V is TRBV7-2; D call uncertain. The CDR3 contains 15 residues. Germline V gene data show CDR1 as SGHTA and CDR2 as FQGNSA. Trimming took 6 bases from V and 3 from J, leaving 15 bases between them.

By its share, this clonotype is large. The chain uses TRBV11-2 and TRBJ2-7; D gene unclear. V shed 1 base and J shed 2 bases, with 3 bases lying between them. This CDR3 comprises 12 residues. Germline V lookup: CDR1 SGHAT, CDR2 FQNNGV. In DNA, the CDR3 is TGTGCCAGCAGCTTAGGTGCCTACGAGCAGTACTTC. This translates into CASSLGAYEQYF. Complete variable domain (other parts from reference TRBV11-2 and TRBJ2-7): EAGVAQSPRYKIIEKRQSVAFWCNPISGHATLYWYQQILGQGPKLLIQFQNNGVVDDSQLPKDRFSAERLKGVDSTLKIQPAKLEDSAVYLCASSLGAYEQYFGPGTRLTVT.

This clonotype has at least ten counts. The genes are TRBV7-9 and TRBJ2-7; TRBD2 agrees at 9 bases. This CDR3 is built from 15 residues. V lost 4 bases and J lost 6; bases outside the gene matches: 10. The germline V gene encodes CDR1 SEHNR and CDR2 FQNEAQ (reference sequence). The CDR3: CASSSSGKGVGEQYF. CDR3 sequence (DNA): TGTGCCAGCAGCTCTAGCGGGAAGGGGGTTGGCGAGCAGTACTTC.

The table lists this clonotype with a few counts. V and J are TRBV28 and TRBJ1-5, with TRBD1 matching over 12 bases. The CDR3 is made up of 17 amino acids. V shed 2 bases, J shed 6 bases, and the junction held 8 bases outside the gene matches. Germline assignment: CDR1 MDHEN and CDR2 SYDVKM. The CDR3 sequence: CASSLIGGQGASQPQHF. CDR3 nucleotides: TGTGCCAGCAGTTTAATCGGGGGACAGGGGGCCAGTCAGCCCCAGCATTTT.

This clonotype was seen ten or more times. Here the CDR3 DNA reads TGTGCCAGCAGCTTGGGGCGGTTGAACACTGAAGCTTTCTTT. It yields the protein CASSLGRLNTEAFF. The chain uses TRBV5-5 and TRBJ1-1; no clear D gene. V was clipped by 0 bases and J by 0 bases, with 6 bases between them. CDR3 size: 14 residues. Per the germline V gene, CDR1 is SGHKS and CDR2 is YYEKEE (reference sequence).

The chain joins TRBV7-2 to TRBJ2-7; TRBD1 matches at 9 bases. V dropped 5 bases and J dropped 3; count of bases not matched to a gene: 11. Germline assignment: CDR1 SGHTA and CDR2 FQGNSA. CDR3 size: 16 residues. The CDR3 reads CASSLRTGEGGYEQYF. The CDR3 bases are TGTGCCAGCAGCCTCCGGACAGGGGAGGGCGGCTACGAGCAGTACTTC.